These 28 T cell receptor beta chains originate from one sample sequenced in a study of shared clonotypes between healthy human individuals. Produced via immunoSEQ multiplex PCR; TCRdb's table is partial and in-frame only. The sample holds hundreds of thousands of clones, approximately 75% seen once. Sequencing input: memory CD4+ T cells sorted from blood. The subset is: CD45RA-negative fraction. Every receptor here comes from a woman under 40 in good health.

The genes are TRBV18 and TRBJ2-1; D may be TRBD1 (5 bases). The V end lost 4 bases, the J end lost 5 bases, and 6 bases lay between the germline ends. This CDR3 contains 12 residues. CDR1 and CDR2 from the germline V gene are KGHSH and LQKENI. The CDR3 region has the DNA TGTGCCAGCTCACTGACAGACAATGAGCAGTTCTTC. It yields the protein CASSLTDNEQFF.

The chain joins TRBV6-5 to TRBJ2-7; D assignment may be TRBD1 or TRBD2 (5 bases each). V lost 4 bases, J lost 4 bases, and 20 bases lay in between. Germline CDR1 reads MNHEY; CDR2 reads SVGAGI. The CDR3 totals 16 residues. The CDR3 spells CASSSTRDQRRYEQYF. CDR3 DNA: TGTGCCAGCAGTTCCACAAGGGACCAGAGGCGGTACGAGCAGTACTTC.

This clone was seen a single time. V usage is TRBV6-1 and J usage is TRBJ1-5; possible D gene TRBD1, 5 bases. Looked up from germline, CDR1 is MNHNS and CDR2 is SASEGT. V dropped 7 bases and J dropped 7 bases, with 20 bases sitting between them. The CDR3 sequence is 15 residues long. This CDR3 is CASIPSERGTQPQHF. DNA for the CDR3: TGTGCCAGCATTCCCAGTGAGAGGGGTACGCAGCCCCAGCATTTT.

V usage is TRBV27 and J usage is TRBJ1-6, with 7 bases lining up with TRBD1. This CDR3 has 13 amino acids. Trimming removed 3 bases from V and 11 bases from J; junction bases left unmatched: 4. Germline assignment: CDR1 MNHEY and CDR2 SMNVEV (reference sequence). In DNA form, the CDR3 reads TGTGCCAGCAGTTTGACAGGGAATCCACCCCTCCACTTT. This sequence encodes CASSLTGNPPLHF.

This clone came up many times. V gene TRBV11-2 combines with J gene TRBJ2-1, with TRBD2 identical over 13 bases. V trimming: 3 bases; J trimming: 7 bases; junction bases outside the gene matches: 6. Germline CDR1 SGHAT, CDR2 FQNNGV. This CDR3 is built from 16 residues. The CDR3 nucleotides read TGTGCCAGCAGCTTCCGGACTAGCGGGAGCGGAAATGAGCAGTTCTTC. This sequence encodes CASSFRTSGSGNEQFF.

The gene calls are TRBV28 and TRBJ2-7; tentative D call: TRBD1 (6 bases). CDR1 and CDR2 (germline): MDHEN, SYDVKM. V lost 8 bases, J lost 6 bases, and 11 bases lay in between. The CDR3 consists of 11 residues. CDR3 residues: CASVTGTEQYF. The DNA for the CDR3 is TGTGCCAGCGTCACAGGGACCGAGCAGTACTTC.

This clone was seen a handful of times. The V gene is TRBV27, the J gene TRBJ1-4; the D is unclear. The CDR3 has 14 residues. V was trimmed by 4 bases and J by 0 bases, leaving 6 bases between them. Germline CDR1 is MNHEY and CDR2 is SMNVEV (reference sequence). The CDR3: CASSYSATNEKLFF. In nucleotides, the CDR3 is TGTGCCAGCAGTTACAGTGCAACTAATGAAAAACTGTTTTTT.

The J gene is TRBJ1-2, the V gene TRBV28, with TRBD1 matching 8 bases. V shed 8 bases and J 3 bases; nucleotides not matched to a gene: 8. From germline, CDR1 is MDHEN and CDR2 SYDVKM. The CDR3 is made up of 14 amino acids. CDR3: CASLIARGHYGYTF. The CDR3 region has the DNA TGTGCCAGCTTAATAGCCAGGGGGCACTATGGCTACACCTTC.

This chain uses TRBV5-6 with TRBJ2-7; tentative D call: TRBD1 (5 bases). The CDR3 sequence is 13 residues long. Trimming took 2 bases from V and 5 from J, leaving 11 bases between them. From germline, CDR1 is SGHDT and CDR2 YYEEEE. This CDR3 reads CASSLPGYHEQYF. The DNA for the CDR3 is TGTGCCAGCAGCTTACCAGGGTACCACGAGCAGTACTTC.

The table lists this clone with a few counts. V usage is TRBV19 and J usage is TRBJ2-1; a possible D gene is TRBD2 (6 bases). Germline CDR1 is LNHDA and CDR2 is SQIVND (reference sequence). The CDR3 extends over 13 amino acids. V lost 4 bases to trimming and J lost 9 bases, with 13 bases between them. The chain's CDR3 is CASSSGAGLEQFF. The CDR3 nucleotides are TGTGCCAGTAGTAGCGGGGCCGGACTTGAGCAGTTCTTC.

The chain carries TRBV10-2 and TRBJ2-5; TRBD1 agrees at 10 bases. The CDR3 consists of 16 residues. Losses at the gene ends were 7 bases for V and 1 base for J; bases not matched to a gene: 9. The V gene's germline CDR1 is WSHSY and CDR2 SAAADI. CDR3 in amino acids: CASTTRDRGFQETQYF. DNA for the CDR3: TGCGCCAGCACAACTAGGGACAGGGGTTTCCAAGAGACCCAGTACTTC.

The count of this clone is one. The chain carries TRBV7-6 and TRBJ2-3; D is perhaps TRBD2 (6 bases). The V end lost 1 base, the J end lost 2 bases, and 16 bases lay between the germline ends. The CDR3 is 17 residues long. Germline CDR1 is SGHVS and CDR2 is FNYEAQ. The CDR3 loop reads CASSLGTGVGNTDTQYF. The DNA for the CDR3 is TGTGCCAGCAGCTTAGGTACGGGGGTCGGCAACACAGATACGCAGTATTTT. The full variable domain, completed using reference TRBV7-6 and TRBJ2-3, is GAGVSQSPRYKVTKRGQDVALRCDPISGHVSLYWYRQALGQGPEFLTYFNYEAQQDKSGLPNDRFSAERPEGSISTLTIQRTEQRDSAMYRCASSLGTGVGNTDTQYFGPGTRLTVL.

This clone appeared a single time. The chain employs TRBV7-8 and TRBJ2-1; TRBD1 matches 7 bases. CDR3 length: 13 residues. CDR1 and CDR2 (germline): SGHVS, FQNEAQ. V shed 6 bases, J shed 6 bases, and the junction held 5 bases outside the gene matches. The CDR3 nucleotides are TGTGCCAGCAGACCTACAGGGGTCAATGAGCAGTTCTTC. It codes for CASRPTGVNEQFF.

This rearrangement joins TRBV5-4 to TRBJ2-3; D not certain. This CDR3 has 13 amino acids. Germline lookup yields CDR1 SGHNT and CDR2 YYREEE (reference sequence). The germline V and J ends were trimmed by 1 base and 6 bases, with 9 bases remaining between them. The CDR3 region is CASSLPHQDTQYF. The CDR3 bases are TGTGCCAGCAGCTTGCCTCACCAGGATACGCAGTATTTT.

The rearrangement links TRBV28 to TRBJ2-7; TRBD2 is a possible D gene (7 bases). The germline V and J ends were trimmed by 4 bases and 4 bases, with 17 bases remaining between them. The germline gives CDR1 MDHEN, CDR2 SYDVKM. The CDR3 sequence is 15 residues long. In DNA form, the CDR3 reads TGTGCCAGCAGTTCACACTCCGGGGGGCTTTACGAGCAGTACTTC. Its translation: CASSSHSGGLYEQYF.

The chain joins TRBV7-2 to TRBJ2-3, with a tentative D call TRBD1 (5 bases). V gave up 5 bases and J gave up 5 bases, with 17 bases separating them. CDR1 SGHTA and CDR2 FQGNSA come from the germline V gene. The CDR3 has 15 amino acids. CDR3 bases: TGTGCCAGCAGCATATTGGCCCAGGGAAAAGATACGCAGTATTTT. Its translation is CASSILAQGKDTQYF.

The chain joins TRBV11-2 to TRBJ2-2; D is uncertain. The V and J ends lost 5 bases and 7 bases respectively, with 8 bases between them. This CDR3 region has 12 residues. The germline V gene encodes CDR1 SGHAT and CDR2 FQNNGV. The CDR3 sequence: CASSARGGELFF. The CDR3 DNA reads TGTGCCAGCAGCGCGCGTGGCGGGGAGCTGTTTTTT.

V usage is TRBV5-1 and J usage is TRBJ2-7; D possibly corresponds to TRBD2 (5 bases). V dropped 5 bases and J dropped 4 bases, with 22 bases sitting between them. The CDR3 loop spans 16 amino acids. Germline V gene lookup returns CDR1 SGHRS and CDR2 YFSETQ. CDR3 in DNA: TGCGCCAGCAGTGAGAACCGGGGAGCAGCTACGTACGAGCAGTACTTC. Amino acid sequence: CASSENRGAATYEQYF.

Regarding this clone: This sample also contains other DNA sequences that code for the same CDR3. V usage is TRBV5-1 and J usage is TRBJ2-7; 9 positions match TRBD1. The CDR3 is 14 residues long. V lost 4 bases, J lost 5 bases, and 7 bases stayed unmatched. Germline-derived CDR1 and CDR2 are SGHRS and YFSETQ. The CDR3 here is CASSPGQGRDEQYF. The CDR3 nucleotides are TGCGCCAGCAGCCCGGGACAGGGTCGAGACGAGCAGTACTTC.

The gene calls are TRBV19 and TRBJ1-1; tentatively, D is TRBD1 (6 bases). This CDR3 contains 17 residues. The germline gives CDR1 LNHDA, CDR2 SQIVND (reference sequence). Trimming cost V 1 base and J 5 bases, with 20 bases left between them. The DNA for the CDR3 is TGTGCCAGTAGTATAGGACAGGCATGGGATAGAGGGACTGAAGCTTTCTTT. It yields the protein CASSIGQAWDRGTEAFF.

The J gene is TRBJ2-7, the V gene TRBV11-2, with D possibly matching TRBD2 (5 bases). In germline, CDR1 is SGHAT, CDR2 FQNNGV. Trimming took off 5 bases at V and 0 bases at J, with 23 bases between the two ends. This CDR3 has 18 residues. The CDR3 protein is CASSPLRNGILSSYEQYF. CDR3 bases: TGTGCCAGCAGCCCCCTTCGGAACGGGATCTTAAGCTCCTACGAGCAGTACTTC.

The chain carries TRBV5-1 and TRBJ1-1; D uncertain. This CDR3 region has 13 residues. CDR1 and CDR2 (germline): SGHRS, YFSETQ. Trimming cost V 5 bases and J 0 bases, with 8 bases left between them. The DNA of the CDR3 is TGCGCCAGCAGTACAGCCTTGAACACTGAAGCTTTCTTT. The encoded protein is CASSTALNTEAFF.

The rearrangement joins TRBV7-3 to TRBJ2-3; a possible D gene is TRBD1 (7 bases). V gave up 0 bases and J gave up 8 bases, with 9 bases separating them. CDR1 SGHTA and CDR2 FQGTGA come from the germline V gene. The CDR3 contains 13 residues. The CDR3 reads CASSLTQGGTQYF. DNA of the CDR3: TGTGCCAGCAGCTTAACGCAGGGGGGTACGCAGTATTTT.

The chain has TRBV10-1 and TRBJ2-3; D is undetermined. V was trimmed by 7 bases and J by 0 bases, leaving 11 bases between them. The CDR3 is 14 residues long. Germline-derived CDR1 and CDR2 are WNHNN and SYGVQD (reference sequence). The CDR3 DNA reads TGCGCCAGCAACCAAGACACGAGCACAGATACGCAGTATTTT. This encodes CASNQDTSTDTQYF.

The chain has TRBV11-2 and TRBJ1-5; D not resolved. V lost 5 bases to trimming and J lost 5 bases, with 16 bases between them. Germline V gene lookup returns CDR1 SGHAT and CDR2 FQNNGV. This CDR3 comprises 15 residues. The CDR3 nucleotides read TGTGCCAGCAGCCCAACGGTAGGGAAGCATCAGCCCCAGCATTTT. It specifies CASSPTVGKHQPQHF.

The genes are TRBV28 and TRBJ2-5; D is undetermined. The V and J ends lost 5 bases and 5 bases respectively, with 18 bases between them. The CDR3 runs to 15 residues. The germline V gene has CDR1 MDHEN and CDR2 SYDVKM. CDR3 nucleotides: TGTGCCAGCAGTCCCTACCGGGTGGGTGGCGAGACCCAGTACTTC. Its protein product is CASSPYRVGGETQYF.

The chain uses TRBV10-1 and TRBJ2-2; no clear D. The V end lost 2 bases, the J end lost 6 bases, and 7 bases lay between the germline ends. Looked up from germline, CDR1 is WNHNN and CDR2 is SYGVQD (reference sequence). CDR3 length: 13 residues. The CDR3 spells CASSEKLAGELFF. CDR3 nucleotide sequence: TGCGCCAGCAGTGAGAAACTGGCCGGGGAGCTGTTTTTT.

V and J are TRBV27 and TRBJ2-7; 9 bases map to TRBD1. In germline, CDR1 is MNHEY, CDR2 SMNVEV (reference sequence). J lost 0 bases, V lost 4 bases, and 7 bases had no gene match. The CDR3 sequence is 16 residues long. This chain's CDR3 is CASSSSPGQGSYEQYF. CDR3 nucleotides: TGTGCCAGCAGTTCCTCACCGGGACAGGGCTCCTACGAGCAGTACTTC.